This TCR beta chain comes out of a study of cytomegalovirus exposure and HLA in healthy donors. Findings and caveats of the study: The authors later linked a missense DCLRE1C variant to TCR beta V- and J-gene trimming. Presence/absence analyses took donor sequencing depth as roughly uniform.

The PCR employed 60 Vbeta primers together with 13 Jbeta primers. Sequenced by immunoSEQ multiplex PCR; TCRdb stores in-frame clones only, minus some. The sample shows roughly 150,000 clones, approximately 70% of them seen only once. The V end was cut by 8 bases, the J end by 3 bases, with 6 bases between. The CDR3 is 10 amino acids. Germline V CDR1 and CDR2: DFQATT, SNEGSKA (reference sequence). As concerns this clone: Its specificity is not known.

Specimen: PBMCs. V usage is TRBV20-1 and J usage is TRBJ2-3; possible D gene TRBD1, 5 bases. The sequence came from a woman younger than 45 in good health and CMV-seronegative. In DNA, the CDR3 is TGCAGTACAGGAACAGATACGCAGTATTTT. Translation: CSTGTDTQYF.